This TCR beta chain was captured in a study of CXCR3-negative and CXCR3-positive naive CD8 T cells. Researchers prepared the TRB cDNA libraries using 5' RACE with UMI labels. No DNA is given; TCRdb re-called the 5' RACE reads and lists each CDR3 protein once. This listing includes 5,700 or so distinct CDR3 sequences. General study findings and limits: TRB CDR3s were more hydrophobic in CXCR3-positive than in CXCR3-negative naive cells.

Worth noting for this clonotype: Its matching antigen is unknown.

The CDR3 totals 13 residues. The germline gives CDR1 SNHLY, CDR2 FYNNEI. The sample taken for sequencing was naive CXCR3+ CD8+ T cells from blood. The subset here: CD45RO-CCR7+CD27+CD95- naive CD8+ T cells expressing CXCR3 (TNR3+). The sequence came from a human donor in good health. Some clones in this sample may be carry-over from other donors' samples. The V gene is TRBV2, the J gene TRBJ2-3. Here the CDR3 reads CASITNAPDTQYF.